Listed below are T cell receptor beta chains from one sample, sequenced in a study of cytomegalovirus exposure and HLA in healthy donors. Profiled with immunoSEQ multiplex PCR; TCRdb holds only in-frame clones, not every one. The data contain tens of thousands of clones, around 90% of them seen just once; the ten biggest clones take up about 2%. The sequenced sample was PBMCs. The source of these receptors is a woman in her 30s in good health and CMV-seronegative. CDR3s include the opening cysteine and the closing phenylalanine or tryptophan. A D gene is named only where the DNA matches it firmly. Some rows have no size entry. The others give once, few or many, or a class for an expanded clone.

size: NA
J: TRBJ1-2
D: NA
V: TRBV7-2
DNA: TGTGCCAGCAGCTTAGTGGGGGGACTTAACTATGGCTACACCTTC
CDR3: CASSLVGGLNYGYTF

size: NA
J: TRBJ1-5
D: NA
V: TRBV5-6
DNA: TGTGCCAGCAGCTTGGACAGGGCAGCCAATCAGCCCCAGCATTTT
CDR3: CASSLDRAANQPQHF

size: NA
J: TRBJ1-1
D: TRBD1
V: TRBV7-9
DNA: TGTGCCAGCAGCTCAGGACAGGGGGCGAACACTGAAGCTTTCTTT
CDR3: CASSSGQGANTEAFF

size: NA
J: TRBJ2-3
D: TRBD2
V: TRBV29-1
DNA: TGCAGCGTTGTCCCGGGGGGGTCCACAGATACGCAGTATTTT
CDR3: CSVVPGGSTDTQYF

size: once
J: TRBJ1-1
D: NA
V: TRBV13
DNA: TGTGCCAGCAGCATCAGGGCGGTGAACACTGAAGCTTTCTTT
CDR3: CASSIRAVNTEAFF

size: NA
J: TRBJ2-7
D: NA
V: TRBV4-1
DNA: TGCGCCAGCAGCCAGGGATTTGCGGGATTAACCGCGGGCGAGCAGTACTTC
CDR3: CASSQGFAGLTAGEQYF

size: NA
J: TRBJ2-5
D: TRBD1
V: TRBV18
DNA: TGTGCCAGCTCGCCGGGGACAGGGGGCGAGACCCAGTACTTC
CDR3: CASSPGTGGETQYF

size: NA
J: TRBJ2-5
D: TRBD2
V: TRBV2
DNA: TGTGCCAGCAGCGGGCCTAGCGGGGCGCAAGAGACCCAGTACTTC
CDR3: CASSGPSGAQETQYF

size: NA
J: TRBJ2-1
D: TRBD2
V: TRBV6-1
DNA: TGTGCCAGCAGTGAGCCCCTCAAAGCGGGAACTTACAATGAGCAGTTCTTC
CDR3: CASSEPLKAGTYNEQFF

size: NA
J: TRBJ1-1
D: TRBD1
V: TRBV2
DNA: TGTGCCAGCAGTCAGGGGGCGCGGACTGAAGCTTTCTTT
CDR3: CASSQGARTEAFF

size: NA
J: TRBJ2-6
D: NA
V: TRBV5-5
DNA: TGTGCCAGCAGCCCAGGCTCTGGGGCCAACGTCCTGACTTTC
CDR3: CASSPGSGANVLTF

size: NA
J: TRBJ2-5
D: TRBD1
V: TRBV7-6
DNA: TGTGCCAGCAGCGTGGGGACAGTACAAGAGACCCAGTACTTC
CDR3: CASSVGTVQETQYF

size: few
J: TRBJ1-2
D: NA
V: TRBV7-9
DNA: TGTGCCAGCAGCTCCGACTTGCGCTACACCTTC
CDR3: CASSSDLRYTF

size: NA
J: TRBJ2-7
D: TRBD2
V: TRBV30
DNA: TGTGCCTGGAGGGGACTAGCGGGAGAAGGTGAGCAGTACTTC
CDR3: CAWRGLAGEGEQYF

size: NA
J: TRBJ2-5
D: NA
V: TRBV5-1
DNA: TGCGCCAGCAGCCCGTCGCAAGAGACCCAGTACTTC
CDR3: CASSPSQETQYF

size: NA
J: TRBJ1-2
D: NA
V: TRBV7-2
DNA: TGTGCCAGCAGCTTAGGGGCCCAAAGTGGCTACACCTTC
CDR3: CASSLGAQSGYTF

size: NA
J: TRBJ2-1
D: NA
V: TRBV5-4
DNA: TGTGCCAGCAGCTTGGAGGGGGGGGTCTCCTACAATGAGCAGTTCTTC
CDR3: CASSLEGGVSYNEQFF

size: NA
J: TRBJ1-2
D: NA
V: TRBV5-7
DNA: TGTGCCAGCAGCTTGGGGCTTAACTATGGCTACACCTTC
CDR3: CASSLGLNYGYTF

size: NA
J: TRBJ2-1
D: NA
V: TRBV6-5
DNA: TGTGCCAGCAGACTCCTCGTCTCCAATGAGCAGTTCTTC
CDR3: CASRLLVSNEQFF

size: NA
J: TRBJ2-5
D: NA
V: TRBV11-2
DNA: TGTGCCAGCAGCCAGCAAAGGGGTCCCGGGGAGACCCAGTACTTC
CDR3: CASSQQRGPGETQYF

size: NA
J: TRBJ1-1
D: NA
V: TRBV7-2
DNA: TGTGCCAGCAGCTTAAGCCGTGAAGCTTTCTTT
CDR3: CASSLSREAFF

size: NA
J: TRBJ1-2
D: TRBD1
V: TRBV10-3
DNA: TGTGCCATCAGGACGGGACAGGTTCCCCTCGAGGATGGCTACACCTTC
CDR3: CAIRTGQVPLEDGYTF

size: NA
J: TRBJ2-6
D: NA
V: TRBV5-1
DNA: TGCGCCAGCAGCGTTACAGGGTCTGGGGCCAACGTCCTGACTTTC
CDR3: CASSVTGSGANVLTF

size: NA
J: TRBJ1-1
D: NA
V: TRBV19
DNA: TGTGCCAGTAGTATCCAGCGGGGGGGAGCTTTCTTT
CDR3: CASSIQRGGAFF

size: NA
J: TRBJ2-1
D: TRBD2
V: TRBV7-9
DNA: TGTGCCAGCAGCACCGGACTAGCGGGAGAGGAAGAGCAGTTCTTC
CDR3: CASSTGLAGEEEQFF

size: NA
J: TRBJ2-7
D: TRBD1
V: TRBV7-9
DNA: TGTGCCAGCAGCTCACCTCCGGGACAGGGGATCGAGCAGTACTTC
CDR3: CASSSPPGQGIEQYF

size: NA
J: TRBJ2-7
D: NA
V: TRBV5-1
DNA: TGCGCCAGCAGCTTAAGGGGCAATGCCCACGAGCAGTACTTC
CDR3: CASSLRGNAHEQYF

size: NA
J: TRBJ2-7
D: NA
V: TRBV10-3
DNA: TGTGCCATCAGTGACTCCGGACAGAACCCCTACGAGCAGTACTTC
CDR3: CAISDSGQNPYEQYF

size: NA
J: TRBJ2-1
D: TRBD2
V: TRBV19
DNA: TGTGCCAGTAGTTGGACTAGCGGCCGGGAGCAGTTCTTC
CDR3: CASSWTSGREQFF

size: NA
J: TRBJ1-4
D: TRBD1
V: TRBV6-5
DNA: TGTGCCAGCAGTGGAGGACAGGGGAGTGAAAAACTGTTTTTT
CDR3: CASSGGQGSEKLFF

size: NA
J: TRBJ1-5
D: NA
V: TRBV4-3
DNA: TGCGCCAGCAGCCAAGATCCGGGTCCGGGCAATCAGCCCCAGCATTTT
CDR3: CASSQDPGPGNQPQHF

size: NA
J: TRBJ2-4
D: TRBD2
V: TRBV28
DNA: TGTGCCAGCAGTTTATTCCTACTTGGGGGGGTTCAGTACTTC
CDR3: CASSLFLLGGVQYF

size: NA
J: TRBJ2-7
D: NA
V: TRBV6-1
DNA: TGTGCCAGCGACACTAGGGACTACGAGCAGTACTTC
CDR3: CASDTRDYEQYF

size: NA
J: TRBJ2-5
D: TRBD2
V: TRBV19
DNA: TGTGCCAGTAGTACTGGGGGACTAGCGGGAGTGGAGACCCAGTACTTC
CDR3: CASSTGGLAGVETQYF

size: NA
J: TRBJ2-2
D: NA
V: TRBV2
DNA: TGTGCCAGCAGTGAATTGGAGGGTCGGGAGCTGTTTTTT
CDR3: CASSELEGRELFF

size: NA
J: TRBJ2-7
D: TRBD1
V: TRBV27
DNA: TGTGCCAGCAGTTTAAAGACAGGGGGCGGGATATTAGGTTTTAAGCAGTACTTC
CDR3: CASSLKTGGGILGFKQYF

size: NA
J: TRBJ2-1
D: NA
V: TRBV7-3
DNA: TGTGCCAGCAGCCCCCAACACCTCAATGAGCAGTTCTTC
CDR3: CASSPQHLNEQFF

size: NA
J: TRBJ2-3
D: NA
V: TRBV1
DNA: TGCACCAGCAGCAAAACCGCGACTAGCGGAGGCACAGATACGCAGTATTTT
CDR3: CTSSKTATSGGTDTQYF

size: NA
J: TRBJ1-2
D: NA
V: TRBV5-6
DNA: TGTGCCAGCAGCTACATACCCGGGGCGGGGGGCTACACCTTC
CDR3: CASSYIPGAGGYTF

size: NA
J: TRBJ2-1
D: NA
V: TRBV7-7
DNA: TGTGCCAGCAGCTTAGAGAGGGCGGGACCGCAGTTCTTC
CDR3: CASSLERAGPQFF

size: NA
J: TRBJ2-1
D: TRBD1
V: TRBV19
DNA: TGTGCCAGTAAGGGGGCCGCAGGCTACAATGAGCAGTTCTTC
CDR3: CASKGAAGYNEQFF

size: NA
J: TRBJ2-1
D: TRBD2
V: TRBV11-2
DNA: TGTGCCAGCAGCTTAGACGGGTCTAGCGGGAGTAATGAGCAGTTCTTC
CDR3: CASSLDGSSGSNEQFF

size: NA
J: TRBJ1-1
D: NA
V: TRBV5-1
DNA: TGCGCCAGCAGCTTGGCGGGTACGAACACTGAAGCTTTCTTT
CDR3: CASSLAGTNTEAFF

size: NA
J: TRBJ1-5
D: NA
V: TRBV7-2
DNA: TGTGCCAGCAGCTTAGAGGCAGGTAATCAGCCCCAGCATTTT
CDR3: CASSLEAGNQPQHF

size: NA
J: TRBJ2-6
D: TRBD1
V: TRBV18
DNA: TGTGCCAGCTCACTAGGACAGGCCTCTGGGGCCAACGTCCTGACTTTC
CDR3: CASSLGQASGANVLTF

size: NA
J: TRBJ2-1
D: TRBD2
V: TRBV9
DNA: TGTGCCAGCAGCGTAGTCCCCCTAGCGGGACGATACAATGAGCAGTTCTTC
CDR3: CASSVVPLAGRYNEQFF

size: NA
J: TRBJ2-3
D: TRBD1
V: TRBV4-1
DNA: TGCGCCAGCAGCCCCCGGGACAGGGAGATAGATACGCAGTATTTT
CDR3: CASSPRDREIDTQYF

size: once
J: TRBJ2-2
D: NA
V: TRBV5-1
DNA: TGCGCCAGCAGCTACCGTCCGGGACACCTGAACACCGGGGAGCTGTTTTTT
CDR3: CASSYRPGHLNTGELFF

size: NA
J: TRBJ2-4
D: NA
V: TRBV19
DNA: TGTGCCACCTCCCCTCGATCGGACATTCAGTACTTC
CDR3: CATSPRSDIQYF

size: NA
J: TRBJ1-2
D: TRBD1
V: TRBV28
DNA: TGTGCCAGCAGTCTACCCCCCCTCGTACAGGGGACACTAGGTGGCTACACCTTC
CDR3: CASSLPPLVQGTLGGYTF

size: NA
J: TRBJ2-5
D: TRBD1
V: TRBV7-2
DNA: TGTGCCAGCAGCTCGGGACAGCAAGAGACCCAGTACTTC
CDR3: CASSSGQQETQYF

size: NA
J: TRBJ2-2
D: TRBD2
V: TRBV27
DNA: TGTGCCAGCAGTTCCCCTCTGACTAGCGGGAGGGCCATAATCGGGGAGCTGTTTTTT
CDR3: CASSSPLTSGRAIIGELFF